The rows below give T cell receptor beta chains drawn from one sample of a study of blood T cell repertoires in COVID-19. Using immunoSEQ multiplex PCR, the repertoire was profiled, and TCRdb retains in-frame clones only, with some absent. The data hold about 260,000 clones, with about 85% observed a single time. The sample consisted of peripheral blood. These receptors all come from a man aged 55 to 69 who had recovered from COVID-19. Each CDR3 is given without its conserved first and last residue. Fields, in order: V gene, J gene, clone size, CDR3 protein. Part of the rows lack a size; the others show once, few, many or a class for expanded clones.

TRBV5-4	TRBJ2-2	.	ASGRGTGELF
TRBV19	TRBJ1-5	.	ASSPQGKDQPQH
TRBV5-1	TRBJ1-1	.	ASSQGDFKADTEAF
TRBV5-1	TRBJ1-2	.	ASSAGQGFYGYT
TRBV14	TRBJ2-2	.	ASSPQGFTGELF
TRBV6-5	TRBJ2-1	.	ASSYPGTGHNEQF
TRBV6-5	TRBJ1-5	once	ASSWKVGGGQPQH
TRBV9	TRBJ2-3	.	ASSVVTPGTGDDTQY
TRBV5-6	TRBJ2-7	.	ASSGNRGYYEQY
TRBV9	TRBJ1-3	.	ASSVGAQGGNTIY
TRBV20-1	TRBJ2-5	.	SARGGGSQY
TRBV30	TRBJ2-5	.	AGTNPTGQETQY
TRBV6-6	TRBJ1-1	few	ESRETEAF
TRBV27	TRBJ2-3	.	ASSSRGGLTDTQY
TRBV10-3	TRBJ1-3	.	AIRKSTGNSGNTIY
TRBV7-9	TRBJ2-3	.	ASSLSSGTDTQY
TRBV24-1	TRBJ2-1	.	ATSDPGLTNEQF
TRBV27	TRBJ2-7	.	ASSPAWAGEQY
TRBV6-2/TRBV6-3	TRBJ2-3	.	ASSLSLTSGGARDTQY